This record concerns one TCR beta chain sequence. Its antigen is not known. The data derive from a study of cytomegalovirus exposure and HLA in healthy donors. Study results and caveats: Serostatus for CMV was the only available immune exposure information.

PCR involved 60 Vbeta and 13 Jbeta primers. Sequenced by immunoSEQ multiplex PCR; TCRdb stores in-frame clones only, minus some. This sample has roughly 170,000 clones, with 70% to 80% found just once. The CDR3 length is 15 residues. Trimming at V came to 3 bases and at J to 2 bases, leaving 4 bases not matched to a gene. Germline lookup yields CDR1 KGHSH and CDR2 LQKENI. The receptor's source is a woman in her twenties or thirties in good health and CMV-seropositive. The sample was PBMCs. The chain links TRBV18 to TRBJ1-2, with 9 bases aligning to TRBD1. Here the CDR3 reads CASSPGTGPNYGYTF. The DNA of the CDR3 is TGTGCCAGCTCACCTGGGACAGGGCCGAACTATGGCTACACCTTC.